This T cell receptor (beta chain) was recovered during a study of CD8 T cells in seronegative destructive rheumatoid arthritis (dated by TCRdb to the early 2020s). Turning to the overall study: At the time of sampling, seven of the eight CND-RA patients were on biological drugs. The study compared peripheral CD8+ TCRbeta repertoires from patients with CCP-negative destructive rheumatoid arthritis (CND-RA) against repertoires from newly diagnosed seropositive RA, seronegative RA and healthy controls. Rather than undergoing new sequencing, the seropositive RA, seronegative RA and healthy control comparison cohorts were drawn from an earlier published TCRbeta dataset.

Broad study findings and their caveats: Without diagnostic samples, TCR repertoire differences may partly reflect poor disease control over the years rather than being present at onset. Across the approximately 120,000 clonotypes tested, no public clonotype enrichment survived Benjamini-Hochberg correction. After adjustment for age, less diverse and more clonal CD8+ TCRbeta repertoires appeared to be present in CND-RA patients than in other RA subtypes. CND-RA repertoires showed more CMV-reactive and fewer influenza A-reactive CD8+ TCRbeta sequences than controls and other RA subtypes. The authors read the apparently distinct set of enriched public clonotypes carried by CND-RA patients as support for a separate disease subset. The small size of the CND-RA cohort was noted as a limitation of the study.

The germline V gene supplies CDR1 MDHEN and CDR2 SYDVKM. A distance of 15 bases separates the germline ends of V and J, which lose 6 bases and 2 bases respectively. The CDR3 sequence holds 15 residues, the cysteine and phenylalanine included. Of the read, only the CDR3 DNA is kept; its 45 bases are in frame from base 1. In the case of this clone: What antigen it recognizes has not been identified. No clone much larger than this one lies a single base away; base qualities are absent.

A negative result on the clinical CCP2 antibody test was shown by CND-RA patients, and progression of joint destruction was observed despite active therapy. Every CND-RA patient showed typical joint destruction in the wrists and ankles and had failed conventional anti-rheumatic therapy. CND-RA patients were sampled after long disease histories, spanning decades in several cases, rather than at diagnosis. About 47 millilitres of EDTA-anticoagulated peripheral blood were collected from each patient. Peripheral blood mononuclear cells were isolated by Ficoll-Paque PLUS density gradient separation. AutoMACS magnetic bead positive selection was used to isolate CD8+ cells from fresh or cryopreserved PBMCs, and purity was verified by flow cytometry. Nucleospin Tissue or Tissue XS kits were used for genomic DNA extraction, and quantification was performed on a Qubit 2.0 fluorometer. Genomic DNA from CD8+ cells was used for TCRbeta sequencing, which was performed according to the manufacturer's instructions. The immunoSEQ assay was used for TCRbeta sequencing, which was carried out at a genomics technology centre in Finland. Processing in the source paper ran as follows. Clonotype tables produced by the immunoSEQ preprocessing pipeline were converted into VDJtools format, and non-productive clonotypes were filtered out. Samples below 10,000 reads were excluded and the rest subsampled to 10,000 reads; most of the eight CND-RA samples passed. Shannon-Wiener, Simpson and clonality indices were calculated with the VDJtools CalcDiversityStats function on data subsampled to 10,000 reads. To infer antigen specificity, non-singleton TCRbeta clonotypes were hard-matched against VDJdb, with no mismatches permitted. Clusters with potentially shared antigen targets were formed by grouping CDR3 sequences that differed by one amino acid (Hamming distance 1). Group enrichment of public clonotypes was tested with one-sided Fisher's exact tests after groups were resampled to six samples, with the procedure repeated ten times. The source is immuneACCESS, and TCRdb retained only in-frame sequences with V and J called. Part of the clones is not carried over; for the studies checked, unresolved V genes explain less than half of this, and the remainder is unexplained. That table supplies the V and J calls and clone size; D and trimming were determined from the DNA. The sample records 10,000 to 15,000 clones, roughly four fifths of which are singletons. The ten largest account for 27% of the sample.

The sequence is built from TRBV28 and TRBJ2-3; the best D guess is TRBD2, with 6 bases matching. Sequenced input: CD8+ T cells from blood. The source of this sequence is a woman aged 30-49 years with seronegative destructive rheumatoid arthritis. The CDR3 reads CASSFVGGHTDTQYF. The bases read TGTGCCAGCAGCTTTGTAGGAGGGCACACAGATACGCAGTATTTT.